This TCR beta chain was retrieved from a study of cytomegalovirus exposure and HLA in healthy donors. In the study overall: There were over 350 genotyped donors. Of these, roughly 80% fell in the genetic ancestry cluster associated with self-reported Caucasian donors.

Notes on the study in general: Per a later analysis, about 17,000 TCR beta sequences showed association with HLA alleles at 0.05 false discovery rate. The study put some 150 TCR beta chains on its list as cytomegalovirus-associated. Among TCR beta chains of equal frequency, HLA-associated ones were more clonally expanded in a later analysis.

Unmatched junction bases numbered 12, after V lost 5 bases and J lost 7 bases. This CDR3 region has 15 residues. The V gene's germline CDR1 is MNHEY and CDR2 SVGAGI. Both 60 Vbeta primers and 13 Jbeta primers went into the PCR. TCRdb's copy holds only in-frame clones and misses some; the assay was immunoSEQ multiplex PCR. The table records 200,000 to 250,000 clones, 70% to 85% of them present only once. A word on this clone: Its antigen is not known.

Sequencing used PBMCs. This TCR came from a woman in her forties in good health and CMV-seronegative. The V gene is TRBV6-5, the J gene TRBJ1-2, with 8 bases matching TRBD1. This chain's CDR3 is CASSGTGTGWGGYTF. The CDR3 DNA reads TGTGCCAGCAGTGGCACCGGGACAGGATGGGGTGGCTACACCTTC.